The 28 T cell receptor beta chains presented below share a single source sample, sequenced in a study of OX40 agonist ivuxolimab in advanced cancers. This table comes from immunoSEQ multiplex PCR, and its TCRdb copy is limited to in-frame clones, with some not included. Of under 30,000 clones listed, around 86% were seen once; the top ten hold roughly 27%. The sequences come from CD4+ or CD8+ T cells sorted from blood, collected in a trial of the OX40 agonist ivuxolimab. These receptors came from an adult with an advanced solid tumor such as melanoma, head and neck, liver or kidney cancer.

This sequence joins TRBV27 and TRBJ2-1, with 11 positions matching TRBD2. Germline CDR1 is MNHEY and CDR2 is SMNVEV (reference sequence). CDR3 size: 13 residues. J gave up 5 bases and V 10 bases, and 4 bases lay outside the gene matches. This CDR3 reads CATGTSGDNEQFF. For the CDR3, the DNA is TGTGCCACCGGGACTAGCGGAGACAATGAGCAGTTCTTC.

The CDR3 protein is CASSADRGYTYEQYF. The CDR3 nucleotides read TGTGCCAGCAGTGCGGACAGGGGGTACACCTACGAGCAGTACTTC. This chain connects TRBV25-1 to TRBJ2-7; the match to TRBD1 covers 10 bases. The CDR3 runs to 15 residues. Trimming at V came to 4 bases and at J to 2 bases, leaving 5 bases not matched to a gene. The germline V gene encodes CDR1 MGHDK and CDR2 SYGVNS.

This chain connects TRBV7-7 to TRBJ2-5; TRBD1 aligns across 8 bases. The CDR3 length is 15 residues. The V and J ends lost 4 bases and 4 bases, in that order; junction bases with no gene match: 8. The germline V gene encodes CDR1 SSHAT and CDR2 FNYEAQ (reference sequence). Here the CDR3 reads CASSSGAGGGETQYF. The CDR3, as DNA: TGTGCCAGCAGCTCCGGGGCAGGGGGCGGAGAGACCCAGTACTTC.

CDR3: CASISGGANTGELFF. The DNA for the CDR3 is TGTGCCAGCATATCTGGCGGGGCGAACACCGGGGAGCTGTTTTTT. The chain joins TRBV27 to TRBJ2-2, with a possible D match to TRBD2 (6 bases). Per germline, CDR1 MNHEY and CDR2 SMNVEV (reference sequence). The CDR3 loop spans 15 amino acids. V was pared by 7 bases and J by 0 bases, with 12 bases between.

This clone was recorded only once. The rearrangement joins TRBV5-1 to TRBJ2-1; no clear D. Germline CDR1 SGHRS, CDR2 YFSETQ. The CDR3 runs to 15 residues. Trimming took 2 bases from V and 2 from J, leaving 11 bases between them. The CDR3 region is CASSLLGGAYNEQFF. In nucleotides, the CDR3 is TGCGCCAGCAGCTTACTGGGTGGGGCCTACAATGAGCAGTTCTTC. Supplemented by reference TRBV5-1 and TRBJ2-1, the full variable domain reads KAGVTQTPRYLIKTRGQQVTLSCSPISGHRSVSWYQQTPGQGLQFLFEYFSETQRNKGNFPGRFSGRQFSNSRSEMNVSTLELGDSALYLCASSLLGGAYNEQFFGPGTRLTVL.

J is TRBJ2-2 and V is TRBV7-7; D is unresolved. CDR3 length: 14 residues. The germline V and J ends were trimmed by 5 bases and 1 base, with 8 bases remaining between them. CDR1 is SSHAT, CDR2 FNYEAQ, per germline (reference sequence). CDR3 protein: CASSPSQNTGELFF. The CDR3 DNA is TGTGCCAGCAGCCCCTCTCAGAACACCGGGGAGCTGTTTTTT.

The rearrangement joins TRBV19 to TRBJ1-5; D is unclear. The CDR3 spans 14 residues. Germline CDR1 LNHDA, CDR2 SQIVND (reference sequence). The V gene lost 7 bases and the J gene lost 7 bases, with 17 bases spanning the gap. The CDR3 spells CASTKGRDGQPQHF. The CDR3 nucleotides read TGTGCCAGTACAAAGGGAAGGGATGGCCAGCCCCAGCATTTT.

The rearrangement uses TRBV2 and TRBJ2-7; tentative D call: TRBD1 (5 bases). The length of the CDR3 is 13 residues. CDR1 is SNHLY, CDR2 FYNNEI, per germline. V was clipped by 7 bases and J by 1 base, with 11 bases between them. The CDR3, as DNA: TGTGCCAGCACTGCAACAGGTTCCTACGAGCAGTACTTC. Protein: CASTATGSYEQYF. The whole variable domain, filled in from reference TRBV2 and TRBJ2-7, reads EPEVTQTPSHQVTQMGQEVILRCVPISNHLYFYWYRQILGQKVEFLVSFYNNEISEKSEIFDDQFSVERPDGSNFTLKIRSTKLEDSAMYFCASTATGSYEQYFGPGTRLTVT.

This clone appeared a single time. CDR3 in DNA: TGTGCCAGCAGCTTAGGTCAAGCAGGAAGCTCTGGAAACACCATATATTTT. This translates into CASSLGQAGSSGNTIYF. V gene TRBV11-2 combines with J gene TRBJ1-3; D gene ambiguous. This CDR3 contains 17 residues. CDR1 and CDR2 (germline): SGHAT, FQNNGV. V was cut by 1 base and J by 0 bases, with 13 bases left in between.

The V call is TRBV14, the J call TRBJ2-5, with D hard to call. This CDR3 is 13 amino acids long. Germline loops: CDR1 SGHDN, CDR2 FVKESK. Trimming pared 0 bases from V and 5 bases from J, leaving 7 bases between. The CDR3 DNA reads as TGTGCCAGCAGCCAAGATGGGGTTGAGACCCAGTACTTC. Translating gives CASSQDGVETQYF. The whole variable domain, filled in from reference TRBV14 and TRBJ2-5, reads EAGVTQFPSHSVIEKGQTVTLRCDPISGHDNLYWYRRVMGKEIKFLLHFVKESKQDESGMPNNRFLAERTGGTYSTLKVQPAELEDSGVYFCASSQDGVETQYFGPGTRLLVL.

The chain joins TRBV19 to TRBJ1-2, with 9 bases identical to TRBD1. The trim removed 9 bases at V and 6 bases at J, leaving 5 bases unmatched. CDR3 length equals 12 residues. CDR1 and CDR2 from the germline V gene are LNHDA and SQIVND (reference sequence). The CDR3 DNA sequence: TGTGCCAGCGGACAGGGGAGAAATGGCTACACCTTC. Amino acid sequence: CASGQGRNGYTF.

The rearrangement uses TRBV7-6 and TRBJ2-7, with D hard to call. The CDR3 runs 13 residues. Trimming cost V 3 bases and J 2 bases, with 8 bases left between them. Germline-derived CDR1 and CDR2 are SGHVS and FNYEAQ. The CDR3 loop is CASSLKEPYEQYF. The CDR3 DNA is TGTGCCAGCAGCTTGAAGGAACCCTACGAGCAGTACTTC.

This clone appeared a single time. V and J are TRBV6-5 and TRBJ2-7; possible D gene TRBD1, 5 bases. Germline lookup yields CDR1 MNHEY and CDR2 SVGAGI. The V end was cut by 6 bases, the J end by 3 bases, with 18 bases between. The CDR3 consists of 15 residues. The CDR3 here is CASSWEGVSLYEQYF. In nucleotides, the CDR3 is TGTGCCAGCAGCTGGGAAGGGGTTTCCCTCTACGAGCAGTACTTC.

The chain links TRBV2 to TRBJ1-4; the D is unclear. V was cut by 10 bases and J by 7 bases, with 22 bases left in between. Germline CDR1 is SNHLY and CDR2 is FYNNEI. The CDR3 length is 15 residues. CDR3 nucleotides: TGTGCCATGCTGCTATCGGGATTTTCGATTGAAAAACTGTTTTTT. It yields the protein CAMLLSGFSIEKLFF.

The chain joins TRBV27 to TRBJ2-7; D possibly uses TRBD1 or TRBD2 (6 bases each). Germline V gene lookup returns CDR1 MNHEY and CDR2 SMNVEV (reference sequence). The V and J ends lost 1 base and 4 bases respectively, with 11 bases between them. This CDR3 contains 14 residues. CDR3 amino acids: CASSLLGGQYEQYF. CDR3 coding DNA: TGTGCCAGCAGTTTATTGGGGGGCCAATACGAGCAGTACTTC.

This rearrangement joins TRBV9 to TRBJ2-7, with TRBD1 matching over 10 bases. This CDR3 region has 17 residues. Trimming took 3 bases from V and 0 from J; bases not matched to a gene: 9. Germline V lookup: CDR1 SGDLS, CDR2 YYNGEE. This CDR3 is CASSGGTGARSSYEQYF. CDR3 nucleotide sequence: TGTGCCAGCAGCGGAGGGACAGGGGCAAGGAGCTCCTACGAGCAGTACTTC.

This clone was detected only a few times. V usage is TRBV6-1 and J usage is TRBJ2-1, with TRBD1 matching over 7 bases. CDR1 is MNHNS and CDR2 is SASEGT in the germline V gene. J lost 2 bases, V lost 6 bases, and 7 bases had no gene match. The CDR3 length is 15 residues. Written as DNA, the CDR3 is TGTGCCAGCAGAGTTCCGGGACAGACCTACAATGAGCAGTTCTTC. Protein product: CASRVPGQTYNEQFF.

This sequence joins TRBV27 and TRBJ1-1; D is unclear. Germline CDR1 is MNHEY and CDR2 is SMNVEV (reference sequence). V was clipped by 5 bases and J by 1 base, with 11 bases between them. The CDR3 consists of 14 residues. In nucleotides, the CDR3 is TGTGCCAGCAGTCTGGTACAGAAGAACACTGAAGCTTTCTTT. It specifies CASSLVQKNTEAFF.

V usage is TRBV10-3 and J usage is TRBJ2-4; TRBD1 matches 10 bases. The CDR3 extends over 14 amino acids. Trimming cost V 3 bases and J 8 bases; bases outside gene matches: 4. CDR1 is ENHRY and CDR2 is SYGVKD in the germline V gene. Here the CDR3 reads CAISERTGGDIQYF. DNA of the CDR3: TGTGCCATCAGTGAACGGACAGGGGGAGACATTCAGTACTTC.

The V call is TRBV29-1, the J call TRBJ2-1; 15 bases match TRBD2. Per germline, CDR1 SQVTM and CDR2 ANQGSEA. Germline trimming cut 7 bases from V and 0 bases from J; bases unmatched to any gene: 7. CDR3 length equals 17 residues. The CDR3 loop is CSAQGLAGGSSYNEQFF. In DNA form, the CDR3 reads TGCAGCGCGCAGGGACTAGCGGGGGGCAGCTCCTACAATGAGCAGTTCTTC.

The chain links TRBV6-5 to TRBJ2-3, with a tentative D call TRBD2 (5 bases). CDR3 length: 16 amino acids. The V end was cut by 0 bases, the J end by 0 bases, with 10 bases between. CDR1 is MNHEY and CDR2 is SVGAGI in the germline V gene. The CDR3 loop reads CASSYSLASSTDTQYF. The CDR3, as DNA: TGTGCCAGCAGTTACTCGTTAGCGAGTAGCACAGATACGCAGTATTTT.

The gene calls are TRBV9 and TRBJ2-1; 8 nucleotides match TRBD1. There are 15 residues in the CDR3. V gave up 3 bases and J gave up 6 bases; unmatched junction bases: 8. CDR1 and CDR2 from the germline V gene are SGDLS and YYNGEE. The DNA of the CDR3 is TGTGCCAGCAGCGACGCCGGGACAGGCGTCAATGAGCAGTTCTTC. Its translation is CASSDAGTGVNEQFF. Looking up the rest from reference TRBV9 and TRBJ2-1 gives the full variable domain: DSGVTQTPKHLITATGQRVTLRCSPRSGDLSVYWYQQSLDQGLQFLIQYYNGEERAKGNILERFSAQQFPDLHSELNLSSLELGDSALYFCASSDAGTGVNEQFFGPGTRLTVL.

This chain uses TRBV21-1 with TRBJ2-7; the D call of TRBD2 is as the table states it, not checked on the DNA. TRBV21-1 is a pseudogene locus. This CDR3 comprises 10 residues. CDR3: CAASGYEQYF. DNA of the CDR3: TGTGCCGCTAGCGGCTACGAGCAGTACTTC.

The chain uses TRBV19 and TRBJ1-4, with D possibly TRBD1 on 5 matching bases. Between the trimmed V and J ends, which lost 4 bases and 0 bases, there was a span of 15 bases. Germline V gives CDR1 LNHDA, CDR2 SQIVND (reference sequence). The CDR3 covers 17 residues. The CDR3 coding sequence is TGTGCCAGTAGTAACAGACAGATATCTGCAACTAATGAAAAACTGTTTTTT. Its translation is CASSNRQISATNEKLFF.

The genes are TRBV9 and TRBJ1-2; D ambiguous. The CDR3 loop spans 15 amino acids. Trimming took 0 bases from V and 2 from J, leaving 11 bases between them. Germline V gives CDR1 SGDLS, CDR2 YYNGEE. The CDR3 sequence: CASSVVGGPNYGYTF. The CDR3 DNA is TGTGCCAGCAGCGTAGTAGGAGGACCCAACTATGGCTACACCTTC.

This clone was recorded once. The chain uses TRBV4-1 and TRBJ2-3; 10 bases are shared with TRBD1. Germline V CDR1 and CDR2: MGHRA, YSYEKL. The CDR3 consists of 15 residues. Trimming cost V 5 bases and J 1 base; bases outside gene matches: 3. CDR3 amino acids: CASSFGQGGTDTQYF. CDR3 DNA sequence: TGCGCCAGCAGCTTTGGACAGGGGGGCACAGATACGCAGTATTTT.

The gene calls are TRBV5-8 and TRBJ2-1; TRBD1 matches at 10 bases. V lost 0 bases and J lost 4; bases outside the gene matches: 1. Germline CDR1 reads SGHTS; CDR2 reads YDEGEE. The CDR3 consists of 15 residues. The CDR3 is CASSLGGQGYNEQFF. The CDR3 DNA sequence: TGTGCCAGCAGCTTGGGGGGACAGGGGTACAATGAGCAGTTCTTC.

The chain joins TRBV2 to TRBJ2-3; 7 bases fit TRBD1. Germline V gives CDR1 SNHLY, CDR2 FYNNEI. Trimming took 6 bases from V and 0 from J; bases not matched to a gene: 9. The CDR3 sequence is 16 residues long. CDR3 sequence (DNA): TGTGCCAGCAGCGGCGACCGGGACAGCAGCACAGATACGCAGTATTTT. Amino acid sequence: CASSGDRDSSTDTQYF.